This paragraph reports one T cell receptor (beta chain). Per the germline V gene, CDR1 is MDHEN and CDR2 is SYDVKM. The CDR3 covers 16 residues. V gave up 4 bases and J gave up 2 bases; unmatched junction bases: 7. This sample is drawn from a study of T cells of healthy individuals. TCRdb independently ran MiXCR on the 5' RACE reads; one entry per CDR3 protein. The sample shows more than 85,000 distinct CDR3 sequences, 15% to 20% of them seen only once. The rearrangement links TRBV28 to TRBJ2-5, with 10 bases aligning to TRBD2. This clonotype was sampled from a human donor in good health. Here the CDR3 reads CASSWGAGGKQETQYF. CDR3 bases: TGTGCCAGCAGTTGGGGAGCGGGGGGGAAGCAAGAGACCCAGTACTTC.